The source of this T cell receptor beta chain is a study of early T cells in non-severe SARS-CoV-2 infection. TCRdb itself ran the 5' RACE reads through MiXCR, one entry per CDR3 protein. The profile covers around 35,000 distinct CDR3 sequences, with approximately 6.1% appearing a single time and approximately 5% taken by the ten largest. The CDR3 is made up of 11 amino acids. Germline V gives CDR1 LNHDA, CDR2 SQIVND (reference sequence). Trimming cost V 7 bases and J 5 bases, with 5 bases left between them. Sample: whole blood. This TCR was sampled from an adult who was a healthcare worker with PCR-confirmed SARS-CoV-2 infection or an uninfected control (not recorded which). This chain uses TRBV19 with TRBJ1-4; D ambiguous. The CDR3 region has the DNA TGTGCCAGTATGCGAAATGAAAAACTGTTTTTT. It specifies CASMRNEKLFF.